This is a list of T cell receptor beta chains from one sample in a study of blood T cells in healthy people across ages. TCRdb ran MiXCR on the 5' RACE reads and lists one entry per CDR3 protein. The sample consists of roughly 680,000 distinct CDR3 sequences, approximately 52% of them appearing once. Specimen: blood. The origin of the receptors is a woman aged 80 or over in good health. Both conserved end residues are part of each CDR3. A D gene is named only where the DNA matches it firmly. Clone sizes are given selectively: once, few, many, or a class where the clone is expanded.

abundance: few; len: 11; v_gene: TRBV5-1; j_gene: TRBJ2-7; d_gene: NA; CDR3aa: CASSWGHEQYF; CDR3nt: TGCGCCAGCAGCTGGGGCCACGAGCAGTACTTC
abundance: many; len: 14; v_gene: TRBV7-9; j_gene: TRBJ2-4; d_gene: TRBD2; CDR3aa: CASSLLAGENIQYF; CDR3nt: TGTGCCAGCAGCTTACTAGCGGGGGAAAACATTCAGTACTTC
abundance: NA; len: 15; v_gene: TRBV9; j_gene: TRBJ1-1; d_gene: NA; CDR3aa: CASSPRQAFLTEAFF; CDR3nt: TGTGCCAGCAGCCCACGACAGGCCTTTCTAACTGAAGCTTTCTTT
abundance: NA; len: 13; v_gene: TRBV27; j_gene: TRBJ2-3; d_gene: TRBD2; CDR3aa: CTSSPAGTDTQYF; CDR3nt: TGTACCAGCAGCCCAGCGGGAACAGATACGCAGTATTTT
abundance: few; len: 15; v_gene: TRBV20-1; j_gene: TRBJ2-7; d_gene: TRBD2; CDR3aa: CSARVAGGASYEQYF; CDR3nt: TGCAGTGCTAGAGTAGCGGGGGGGGCCTCCTACGAGCAGTACTTC
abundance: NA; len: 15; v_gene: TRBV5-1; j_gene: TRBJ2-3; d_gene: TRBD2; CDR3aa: CASSLGIAGPDTQYF; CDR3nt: TGCGCCAGCAGCTTGGGGATAGCGGGCCCAGATACGCAGTATTTT
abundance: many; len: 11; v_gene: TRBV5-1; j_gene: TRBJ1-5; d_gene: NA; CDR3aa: CASTSNQPQHF; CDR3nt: TGCGCCAGCACCAGCAATCAGCCCCAGCATTTT
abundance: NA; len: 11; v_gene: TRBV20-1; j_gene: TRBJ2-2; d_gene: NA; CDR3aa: CSAGPGGELFF; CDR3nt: TGCAGTGCTGGGCCAGGGGGGGAGCTGTTTTTT
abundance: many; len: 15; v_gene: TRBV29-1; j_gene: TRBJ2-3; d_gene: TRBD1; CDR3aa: CSVEDRVFSTDTQYF; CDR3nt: TGCAGCGTTGAGGACAGGGTATTTTCCACAGATACGCAGTATTTT
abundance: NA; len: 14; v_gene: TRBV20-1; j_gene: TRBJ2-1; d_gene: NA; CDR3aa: CSASTTGYYNEQFF; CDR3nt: TGCAGTGCTAGCACGACAGGCTACTACAATGAGCAGTTCTTC
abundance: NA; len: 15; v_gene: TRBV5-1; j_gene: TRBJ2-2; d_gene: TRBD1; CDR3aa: CASSLETGDTGELFF; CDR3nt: TGCGCCAGCAGCTTGGAGACAGGGGACACCGGGGAGCTGTTTTTT
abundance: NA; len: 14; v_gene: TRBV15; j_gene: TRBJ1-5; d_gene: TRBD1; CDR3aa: CATSLDRGTQPQHF; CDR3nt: TGTGCCACCTCACTTGACAGGGGGACTCAGCCCCAGCATTTT
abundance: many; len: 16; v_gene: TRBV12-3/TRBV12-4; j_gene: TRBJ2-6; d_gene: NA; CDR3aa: CASSPAVISGANVLTF; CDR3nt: TGTGCCAGCAGTCCAGCGGTTATCTCTGGGGCCAACGTCCTGACTTTC
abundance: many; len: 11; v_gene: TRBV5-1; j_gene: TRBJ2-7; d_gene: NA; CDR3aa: CASSSTHEQYF; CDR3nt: TGCGCCAGCAGTTCAACACACGAGCAGTACTTC
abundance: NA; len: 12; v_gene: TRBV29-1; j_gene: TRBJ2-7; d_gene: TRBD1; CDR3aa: CSVRDRGFEQYF; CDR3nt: TGCAGCGTCCGGGACAGGGGTTTCGAGCAGTACTTC
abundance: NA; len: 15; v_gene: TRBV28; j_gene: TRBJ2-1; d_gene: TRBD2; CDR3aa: CASITSGGLGNEQFF; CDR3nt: TGTGCCAGCATAACTAGCGGGGGGCTTGGGAATGAGCAGTTCTTC
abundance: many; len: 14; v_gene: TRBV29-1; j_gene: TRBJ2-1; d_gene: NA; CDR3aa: CSFGSPLSYNEQFF; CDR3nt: TGCAGCTTCGGGAGCCCGTTATCCTACAATGAGCAGTTCTTC
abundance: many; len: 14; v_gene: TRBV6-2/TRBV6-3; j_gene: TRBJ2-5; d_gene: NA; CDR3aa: CASSYSHTSGAQYF; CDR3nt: TGTGCCAGCAGTTACTCCCACACCTCCGGGGCCCAGTACTTC
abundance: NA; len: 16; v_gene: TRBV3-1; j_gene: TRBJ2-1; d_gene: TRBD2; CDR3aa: CASSQDGSGGYNEQFF; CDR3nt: TGTGCCAGCAGCCAAGACGGGAGCGGGGGTTACAATGAGCAGTTCTTC
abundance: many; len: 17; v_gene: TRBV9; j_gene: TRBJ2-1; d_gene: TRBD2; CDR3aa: CASSERGTTGSYNEQFF; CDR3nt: TGTGCCAGCAGCGAGAGAGGGACTACAGGCTCTTACAATGAGCAGTTCTTC
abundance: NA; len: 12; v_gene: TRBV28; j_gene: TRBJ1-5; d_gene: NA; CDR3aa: CASTNLNQPQHF; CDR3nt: TGTGCCAGCACTAACCTCAATCAGCCCCAGCATTTT
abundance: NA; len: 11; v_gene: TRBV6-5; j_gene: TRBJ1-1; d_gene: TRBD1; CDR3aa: CASKDRGEAFF; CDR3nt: TGTGCCAGTAAGGACAGGGGGGAAGCTTTCTTT
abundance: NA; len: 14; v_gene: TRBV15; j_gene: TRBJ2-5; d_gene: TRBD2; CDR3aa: CATSRDDAGDEQYF; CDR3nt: TGTGCCACCAGCAGAGATGACGCGGGGGATGAGCAGTACTTC
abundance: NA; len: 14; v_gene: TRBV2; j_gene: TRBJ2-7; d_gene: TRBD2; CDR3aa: CASSREGLYNEQYF; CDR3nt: TGTGCCAGCAGTAGGGAGGGCCTATACAATGAGCAGTACTTC
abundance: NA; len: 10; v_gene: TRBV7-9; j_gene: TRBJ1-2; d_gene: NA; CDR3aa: CASSKVTGTF; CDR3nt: TGTGCCAGCAGTAAAGTCACGGGCACCTTC
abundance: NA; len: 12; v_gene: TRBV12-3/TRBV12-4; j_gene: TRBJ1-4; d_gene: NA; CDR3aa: CASSLEAGSLFF; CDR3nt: TGTGCCAGCAGTTTAGAGGCAGGATCGCTGTTTTTT
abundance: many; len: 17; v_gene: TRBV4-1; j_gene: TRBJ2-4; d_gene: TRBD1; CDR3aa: CASSRPGQGMTKNIQYF; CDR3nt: TGCGCCAGCAGCCGGCCGGGACAGGGGATGACCAAAAACATTCAGTACTTC
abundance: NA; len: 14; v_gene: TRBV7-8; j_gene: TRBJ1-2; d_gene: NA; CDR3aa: CASSPTRGYYGYTF; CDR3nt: TGTGCCAGCAGCCCCACTCGGGGATACTATGGCTACACCTTC
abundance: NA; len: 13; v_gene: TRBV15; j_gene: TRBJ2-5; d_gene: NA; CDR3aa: CATSRDRGETQYF; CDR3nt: TGTGCCACCAGCAGAGATAGGGGGGAGACCCAGTACTTC
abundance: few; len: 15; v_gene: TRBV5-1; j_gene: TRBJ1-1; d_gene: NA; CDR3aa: CASSSTPDRNTEAFF; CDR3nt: TGCGCCAGCAGCTCGACGCCGGACAGGAACACTGAAGCTTTCTTT
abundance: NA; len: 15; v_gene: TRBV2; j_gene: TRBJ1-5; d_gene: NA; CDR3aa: CASSEAGLSNQPQHF; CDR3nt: TGTGCCAGCAGTGAAGCCGGGCTAAGCAATCAGCCCCAGCATTTT
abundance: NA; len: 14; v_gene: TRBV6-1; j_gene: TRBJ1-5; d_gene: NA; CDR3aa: CASLQGGGNQPQHF; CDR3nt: TGTGCCAGCCTACAGGGTGGGGGCAATCAGCCCCAGCATTTT
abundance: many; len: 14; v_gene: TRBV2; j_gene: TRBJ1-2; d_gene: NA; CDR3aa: CASRDDGASYGYTF; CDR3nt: TGTGCCAGCAGGGATGATGGGGCATCCTATGGCTACACCTTC
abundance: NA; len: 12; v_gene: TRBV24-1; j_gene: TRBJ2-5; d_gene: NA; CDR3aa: CATGGPYNEQYF; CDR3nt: TGTGCCACCGGGGGCCCATACAATGAGCAGTACTTC
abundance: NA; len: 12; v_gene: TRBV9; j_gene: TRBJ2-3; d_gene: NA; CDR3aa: CASRGMTDTQYF; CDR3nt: TGTGCCAGCAGGGGCATGACAGATACGCAGTATTTT
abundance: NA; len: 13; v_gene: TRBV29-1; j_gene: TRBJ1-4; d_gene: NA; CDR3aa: CSVQRGYDEKLFF; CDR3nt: TGCAGCGTTCAACGGGGCTACGATGAAAAACTGTTTTTT
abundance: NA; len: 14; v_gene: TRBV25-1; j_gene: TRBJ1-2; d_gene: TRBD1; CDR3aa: CAAGDRGISNGYTF; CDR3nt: TGTGCCGCAGGGGACAGGGGAATTTCGAATGGCTACACCTTC
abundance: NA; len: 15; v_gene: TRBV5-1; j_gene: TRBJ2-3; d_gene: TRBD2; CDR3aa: CASSPLGQRGDTQYF; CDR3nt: TGCGCCAGCAGCCCCCTAGGGCAGCGGGGAGATACGCAGTATTTT
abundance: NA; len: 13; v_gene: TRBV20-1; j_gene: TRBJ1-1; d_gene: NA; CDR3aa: CSEMAVRQTEAFF; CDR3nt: TGCAGTGAGATGGCGGTCCGACAGACTGAAGCTTTCTTT
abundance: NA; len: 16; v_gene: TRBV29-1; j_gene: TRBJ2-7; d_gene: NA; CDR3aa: CSVEEARDGESYEQYF; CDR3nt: TGCAGCGTTGAAGAAGCGCGGGACGGGGAAAGTTACGAGCAGTACTTC
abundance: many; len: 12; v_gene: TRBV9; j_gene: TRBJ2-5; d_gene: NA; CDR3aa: CASSVGAETQYF; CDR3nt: TGTGCCAGCAGCGTAGGAGCTGAGACCCAGTACTTC
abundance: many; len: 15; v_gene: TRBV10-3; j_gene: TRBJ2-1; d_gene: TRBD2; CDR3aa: CAISPLAANYNEQFF; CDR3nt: TGTGCCATCAGCCCGCTAGCGGCCAACTACAATGAGCAGTTCTTC
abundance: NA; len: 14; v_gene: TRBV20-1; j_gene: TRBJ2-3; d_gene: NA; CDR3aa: CSVKRSGGADTQYF; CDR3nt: TGCAGTGTGAAACGTTCCGGGGGCGCAGATACACAGTATTTT
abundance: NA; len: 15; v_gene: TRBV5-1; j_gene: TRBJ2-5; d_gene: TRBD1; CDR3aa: CASSLATGNQETQYF; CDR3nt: TGCGCCAGCAGCTTGGCGACAGGGAATCAAGAGACCCAGTACTTC
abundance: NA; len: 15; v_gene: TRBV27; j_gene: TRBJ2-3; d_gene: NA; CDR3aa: CASSYGQGGKDTQYF; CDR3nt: TGTGCCAGCAGTTACGGGCAGGGGGGAAAAGATACGCAGTATTTT